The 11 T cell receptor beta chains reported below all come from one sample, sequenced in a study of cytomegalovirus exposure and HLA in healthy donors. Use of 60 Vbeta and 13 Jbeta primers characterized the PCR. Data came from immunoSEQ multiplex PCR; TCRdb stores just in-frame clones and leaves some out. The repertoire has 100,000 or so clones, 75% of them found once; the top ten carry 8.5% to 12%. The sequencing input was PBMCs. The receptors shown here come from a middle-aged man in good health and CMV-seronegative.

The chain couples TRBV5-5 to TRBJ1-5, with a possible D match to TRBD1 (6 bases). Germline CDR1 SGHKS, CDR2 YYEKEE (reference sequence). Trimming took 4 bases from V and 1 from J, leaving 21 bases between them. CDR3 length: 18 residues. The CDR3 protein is CASSPGLTGLRSNQPQHF. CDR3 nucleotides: TGTGCCAGCAGCCCTGGGTTGACAGGTCTGAGGAGCAATCAGCCCCAGCATTTT.

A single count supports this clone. The DNA of the CDR3 is TGTGCCAGCAGCTTAGTATCTGGAAACACCATATATTTT. As protein: CASSLVSGNTIYF. The chain has TRBV7-9 and TRBJ1-3; D is unresolved. The CDR3 is made up of 13 amino acids. Trimming took off 1 base at V and 1 base at J, with 2 bases between the two ends. Germline V CDR1 and CDR2: SEHNR, FQNEAQ (reference sequence).

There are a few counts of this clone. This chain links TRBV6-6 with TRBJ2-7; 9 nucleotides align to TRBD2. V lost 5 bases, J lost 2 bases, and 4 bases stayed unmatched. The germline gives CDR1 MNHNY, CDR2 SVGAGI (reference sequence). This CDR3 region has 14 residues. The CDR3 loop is CASSILAGTYEQYF. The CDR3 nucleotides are TGTGCCAGCAGTATACTAGCGGGTACCTACGAGCAGTACTTC.

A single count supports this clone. CDR3 sequence: CASSLGGLAGQSEQFF. In nucleotides, the CDR3 is TGCGCCAGCAGCTTGGGCGGACTAGCGGGACAGAGTGAGCAGTTCTTC. The chain is built from TRBV5-1 and TRBJ2-1; 12 bases are a match to TRBD2. CDR3 length equals 16 residues. Germline CDR1 is SGHRS and CDR2 is YFSETQ. J was trimmed by 9 bases and V by 0 bases; bases with no gene match: 7.

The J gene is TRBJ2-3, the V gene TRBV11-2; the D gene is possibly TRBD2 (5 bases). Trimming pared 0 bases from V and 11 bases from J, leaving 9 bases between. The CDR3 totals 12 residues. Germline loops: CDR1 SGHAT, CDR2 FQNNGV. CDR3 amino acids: CASSLDGKKQYF. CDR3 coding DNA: TGTGCCAGCAGCTTAGACGGGAAAAAGCAGTATTTT.

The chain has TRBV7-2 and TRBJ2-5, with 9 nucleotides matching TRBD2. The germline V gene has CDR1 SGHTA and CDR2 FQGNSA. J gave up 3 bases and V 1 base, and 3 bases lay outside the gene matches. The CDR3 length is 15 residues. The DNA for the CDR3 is TGTGCCAGCAGCTTAGGGCTAGCGGGAAAAGAGACCCAGTACTTC. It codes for CASSLGLAGKETQYF.

CDR3 in DNA: TGTGCCAGCAGCCCCCTCGTTAGTGGGGGCCAAGGCGATATGACTTTCTTT. Amino acids: CASSPLVSGGQGDMTFF. This chain joins TRBV14 and TRBJ1-1, with a possible D match to TRBD1 (6 bases). V was pared by 4 bases and J by 12 bases, with 30 bases between. In germline, CDR1 is SGHDN, CDR2 FVKESK. This CDR3 is built from 17 residues. Looking up the rest from reference TRBV14 and TRBJ1-1 gives the full variable domain: EAGVTQFPSHSVIEKGQTVTLRCDPISGHDNLYWYRRVMGKEIKFLLHFVKESKQDESGMPNNRFLAERTGGTYSTLKVQPAELEDSGVYFCASSPLVSGGQGDMTFFGQGTRLTVV.

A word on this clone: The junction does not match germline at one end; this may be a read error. The CDR3 protein is CASSPWGGVEETQYF. The CDR3 nucleotides are TGTGCTAGCAGCCCCTGGGGGGGGGTCGAAGAGACCCAGTACTTC. The chain is built from TRBV7-7 and TRBJ2-5, with 7 nucleotides matching TRBD2. The CDR3 is 15 residues long. CDR1 and CDR2 from the germline V gene are SSHAT and FNYEAQ (reference sequence). Filled out from reference TRBV7-7 and TRBJ2-5, the complete variable domain reads GAGVSQSPRYKVTKRGQDVTLRCDPISSHATLYWYQQALGQGPEFLTYFNYEAQPDKSGLPSDRFSAERPEGSISTLTIQRTEQRDSAMYRCASSPWGGVEETQYFGPGTRLLVL.

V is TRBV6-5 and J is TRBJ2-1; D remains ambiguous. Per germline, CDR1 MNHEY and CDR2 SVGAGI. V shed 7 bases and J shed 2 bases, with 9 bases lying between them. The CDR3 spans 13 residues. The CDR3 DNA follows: TGTGCCAGCAAGGTCGGAGCCTACAATGAGCAGTTCTTC. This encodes CASKVGAYNEQFF.

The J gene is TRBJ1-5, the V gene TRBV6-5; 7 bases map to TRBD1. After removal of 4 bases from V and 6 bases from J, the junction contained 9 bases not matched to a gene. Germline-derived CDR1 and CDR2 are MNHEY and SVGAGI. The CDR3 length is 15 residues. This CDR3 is CASSSRLRGPQPQHF. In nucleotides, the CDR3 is TGTGCCAGCAGTTCCCGCCTTAGGGGGCCTCAGCCCCAGCATTTT.

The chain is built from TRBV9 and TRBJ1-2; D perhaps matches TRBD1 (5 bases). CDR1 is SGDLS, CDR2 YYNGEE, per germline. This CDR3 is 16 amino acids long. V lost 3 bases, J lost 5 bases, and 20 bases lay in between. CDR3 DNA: TGTGCCAGCAGCGCCCAGGCCACAGGCGAATTGTATGGCTACACCTTC. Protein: CASSAQATGELYGYTF. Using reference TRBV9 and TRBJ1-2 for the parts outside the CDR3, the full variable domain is DSGVTQTPKHLITATGQRVTLRCSPRSGDLSVYWYQQSLDQGLQFLIQYYNGEERAKGNILERFSAQQFPDLHSELNLSSLELGDSALYFCASSAQATGELYGYTFGSGTRLTVV.